What follows are 23 T cell receptor beta chains derived from one specimen sequenced in a study of beta chain features in type 1 diabetes. As every portion of the isolated RNA was reverse transcribed, the sequencing read expressed TCRB transcripts. Generated by immunoSEQ multiplex PCR, the TCRdb table keeps only in-frame clones and is missing some. The sample has 330,000 or so clones; around 19% are singletons. Material for sequencing was naive CD4+ T cells from blood. These receptors were obtained from a woman aged 18-29 years in good health.

This clone has only a few counts. The gene calls are TRBV4-1 and TRBJ2-1; D is uncertain. V lost 0 bases to trimming and J lost 4 bases, with 13 bases between them. Germline CDR1 is MGHRA and CDR2 is YSYEKL. The CDR3 has 16 amino acids. The DNA for the CDR3 is TGCGCCAGCAGCCAAGAATCTGGGCAAGTATACAATGAGCAGTTCTTC. It is translated as CASSQESGQVYNEQFF.

This clone was seen only a few times. The chain has TRBV2 and TRBJ1-4; the match to TRBD1 covers 8 bases. Germline-derived CDR1 and CDR2 are SNHLY and FYNNEI. The CDR3 consists of 15 residues. J was trimmed by 8 bases and V by 6 bases; bases with no gene match: 11. The CDR3 DNA is TGTGCCAGCAGGCGCATCCAGGGGGCAGGGGAAAAACTGTTTTTT. This encodes CASRRIQGAGEKLFF.

The J gene is TRBJ2-1, the V gene TRBV18, with 7 bases lining up with TRBD1. Trimming at V came to 4 bases and at J to 4 bases, leaving 4 bases not matched to a gene. The CDR3 runs to 14 residues. The germline gives CDR1 KGHSH, CDR2 LQKENI. The CDR3 DNA sequence: TGTGCCAGCTCACGACAGGGAACTTACAATGAGCAGTTCTTC. Protein product: CASSRQGTYNEQFF.

This clone was seen a few times. V gene TRBV5-1 combines with J gene TRBJ2-1; D ambiguous. CDR1 and CDR2 (germline): SGHRS, YFSETQ. Trimming pared 3 bases from V and 0 bases from J, leaving 7 bases between. The CDR3 has 14 amino acids. In DNA, the CDR3 is TGCGCCAGCAGCTGGTCTAGCTCCTACAATGAGCAGTTCTTC. Amino acid sequence: CASSWSSSYNEQFF.

The chain uses TRBV11-2 and TRBJ2-1; 9 bases align to TRBD2. J lost 7 bases, V lost 10 bases, and 8 bases had no gene match. Germline loops: CDR1 SGHAT, CDR2 FQNNGV. The CDR3 is 13 amino acids. The CDR3 nucleotides read TGTGCCACCGGAGCGGGAGGTGGGAATGAGCAGTTCTTC. This gives the protein CATGAGGGNEQFF.

The chain joins TRBV18 to TRBJ1-3; 7 bases line up with TRBD1. CDR3 length: 16 amino acids. The germline V gene has CDR1 KGHSH and CDR2 LQKENI. Trimming cost V 6 bases and J 0 bases; bases outside gene matches: 8. In DNA, the CDR3 is TGTGCCAGCTCGGCCGGGACAGCGCACTCTGGAAACACCATATATTTT. Protein: CASSAGTAHSGNTIYF.

This chain uses TRBV9 with TRBJ2-1; the match to TRBD2 covers 9 bases. The germline V gene has CDR1 SGDLS and CDR2 YYNGEE. This CDR3 spans 14 amino acids. Unmatched junction bases numbered 0, after V lost 0 bases and J lost 5 bases. CDR3 in DNA: TGTGCCAGCAGCGTAGTAGCGGGGGACAATGAGCAGTTCTTC. It specifies CASSVVAGDNEQFF.

This clone was detected a few times. The chain is built from TRBV5-1 and TRBJ2-2, with D perhaps matching TRBD1 (6 bases). This CDR3 is 15 amino acids long. Between the trimmed V and J ends, which lost 5 bases and 4 bases, there was a span of 15 bases. The germline gives CDR1 SGHRS, CDR2 YFSETQ. The CDR3 loop is CASSITGQLTGELFF. The CDR3 nucleotides are TGCGCCAGCAGTATAACAGGACAGCTCACCGGGGAGCTGTTTTTT.

This clone was seen a handful of times. This chain links TRBV23-1 with TRBJ2-2; 8 bases align to TRBD2. TRBV23-1 is assigned to the ORF class and has an uncertain function. V lost 3 bases, J lost 6 bases, and 9 bases stayed unmatched. The CDR3 extends over 16 amino acids. The CDR3 is CASSHPGRGPAGELFF. For the CDR3, the DNA is TGCGCCAGCAGTCACCCCGGGAGGGGTCCCGCCGGGGAGCTGTTTTTT.

In this sample, this clone turned up a few times. Other nucleotide sequences from this sample produce the same CDR3. CDR3 in DNA: TGTGCCAGCAGCCTAGCGGGAGGGAATGAGCAGTTCTTC. It encodes CASSLAGGNEQFF. This chain uses TRBV6-1 with TRBJ2-1; 12 bases are shared with TRBD2. The CDR3 consists of 13 residues. The ends lost 6 bases at V and 7 bases at J; junction bases unmatched: 1. Germline CDR1 MNHNS, CDR2 SASEGT.

This clone was counted a few times. The chain is built from TRBV30 and TRBJ1-5; D unclear. CDR1 is GTSNPN, CDR2 SVGIG, per germline (reference sequence). CDR3 length: 14 amino acids. Trimming took off 0 bases at V and 2 bases at J, with 8 bases between the two ends. The CDR3 nucleotides read TGTGCCTGGAGTGTACAGAGTGGCAATCAGCCCCAGCATTTT. This encodes CAWSVQSGNQPQHF.

V is TRBV7-3 and J is TRBJ2-2, with D hard to call. Trimming pared 2 bases from V and 3 bases from J, leaving 4 bases between. The CDR3 has 13 residues. Germline-derived CDR1 and CDR2 are SGHTA and FQGTGA. CDR3 nucleotides: TGTGCCAGCAGCTTATCTGACACCGGGGAGCTGTTTTTT. Translation: CASSLSDTGELFF. The full variable domain, in which reference TRBV7-3 and TRBJ2-2 provide the parts outside the CDR3, is GAGVSQTPSNKVTEKGKYVELRCDPISGHTALYWYRQSLGQGPEFLIYFQGTGAADDSGLPNDRFFAVRPEGSVSTLKIQRTERGDSAVYLCASSLSDTGELFFGEGSRLTVL.

This clone was seen a handful of times. The rearrangement uses TRBV9 and TRBJ2-1; the match to TRBD1 covers 12 bases. The length of the CDR3 is 16 residues. CDR1 is SGDLS, CDR2 YYNGEE, per germline. V lost 2 bases to trimming and J lost 10 bases; unmatched junction nucleotides: 10. The CDR3 region is CASSVFRDRGRGEQFF. The CDR3 nucleotides are TGTGCCAGCAGCGTCTTTCGGGACAGGGGGCGAGGAGAGCAGTTCTTC.

The chain uses TRBV28 and TRBJ2-3, with 9 bases that match TRBD2. Looked up from germline, CDR1 is MDHEN and CDR2 is SYDVKM. The CDR3 runs to 15 residues. Germline trimming cut 3 bases from V and 5 bases from J; bases unmatched to any gene: 6. The CDR3 spells CASSFFSGGGDTQYF. DNA of the CDR3: TGTGCCAGCAGTTTTTTTAGCGGGGGTGGAGATACGCAGTATTTT.

The chain is built from TRBV7-2 and TRBJ2-3; D may be TRBD2 (5 bases). V was shortened by 7 bases and J by 2 bases, with 16 bases between the two germline ends. The CDR3 totals 15 residues. In germline, CDR1 is SGHTA, CDR2 FQGNSA. This CDR3 is CASTRDGLLTDTQYF. CDR3 in DNA: TGTGCCAGCACCAGAGACGGACTGCTCACAGATACGCAGTATTTT.

This clone was counted only a few times. The chain joins TRBV5-4 to TRBJ2-3; TRBD2 matches 11 bases. Germline V CDR1 and CDR2: SGHNT, YYREEE (reference sequence). CDR3 length: 16 residues. The trim removed 5 bases at V and 4 bases at J, leaving 9 bases unmatched. For the CDR3, the DNA is TGTGCCAGCAGGGTAGCGGGGGGGACCGCCGCAGATACGCAGTATTTT. It codes for CASRVAGGTAADTQYF.

This chain uses TRBV29-1 with TRBJ2-5; D unclear. Per the germline V gene, CDR1 is SQVTM and CDR2 is ANQGSEA. V lost 0 bases, J lost 4 bases, and 9 bases lay in between. CDR3 length: 13 amino acids. CDR3 region: CSVEEVPGETQYF. In DNA, the CDR3 is TGCAGCGTTGAAGAGGTCCCGGGAGAGACCCAGTACTTC.

The chain couples TRBV5-4 to TRBJ2-1; 9 bases line up with TRBD2. Unmatched junction bases numbered 6, after V lost 4 bases and J lost 4 bases. The CDR3 loop spans 15 amino acids. CDR1 and CDR2 (germline): SGHNT, YYREEE (reference sequence). This CDR3 reads CASSPAGGFYNEQFF. The CDR3 bases are TGTGCCAGCAGCCCAGCGGGAGGATTTTACAATGAGCAGTTCTTC.

This clone has just a few counts. The chain links TRBV2 to TRBJ2-1; 8 nucleotides line up with TRBD2. J lost 5 bases, V lost 5 bases, and 8 bases had no gene match. The CDR3 loop spans 15 amino acids. Germline V gene sequence: CDR1 SNHLY, CDR2 FYNNEI. The CDR3 is CASSLIAGSHNEQFF. Here the CDR3 DNA reads TGTGCCAGCAGTCTTATAGCGGGATCACACAATGAGCAGTTCTTC.

The chain carries TRBV28 and TRBJ2-1; weak D call: TRBD2 (5 bases). CDR1 MDHEN and CDR2 SYDVKM come from the germline V gene. The germline V and J ends were trimmed by 6 bases and 10 bases, with 16 bases remaining between them. The CDR3 length is 13 residues. The CDR3 region is CASRGSPGSEQFF. CDR3 bases: TGTGCCAGCAGGGGGTCACCGGGATCGGAGCAGTTCTTC.

A note on this clone: Other DNA sequences in the same sample also yield this CDR3. The chain is built from TRBV5-1 and TRBJ2-5; TRBD2 matches 14 bases. This CDR3 is built from 15 residues. Germline assignment: CDR1 SGHRS and CDR2 YFSETQ. The junction had 3 bases not matched to a gene; V was cut back by 4 bases and J by 4 bases. The CDR3 protein is CASSGGLAGGETQYF. In nucleotides, the CDR3 is TGCGCCAGCAGCGGTGGACTAGCGGGAGGAGAGACCCAGTACTTC.

This clone appeared a few times. The chain carries TRBV4-1 and TRBJ2-6; a weak D match, TRBD1 (7 bases). Trimming shortened V by 4 bases and J by 3 bases, and 13 bases separated the two germline ends. Germline V lookup: CDR1 MGHRA, CDR2 YSYEKL. The CDR3 is 16 residues long. The CDR3 nucleotides read TGCGCCAGCAGCCTCCAGGGGGGTAGTGGGGCCAACGTCCTGACTTTC. This gives the protein CASSLQGGSGANVLTF.

This clone appeared a few times. The chain employs TRBV5-6 and TRBJ2-1; 8 bases map to TRBD2. Germline V gene sequence: CDR1 SGHDT, CDR2 YYEEEE. The CDR3 has 19 residues. Trimming at V came to 5 bases and at J to 8 bases, leaving 24 bases not matched to a gene. The CDR3 DNA is TGTGCCAGCAGATTTTTGAGGGACTACGGGACTAGTAAGGGGTATGAGCAGTTCTTC. Residues: CASRFLRDYGTSKGYEQFF.